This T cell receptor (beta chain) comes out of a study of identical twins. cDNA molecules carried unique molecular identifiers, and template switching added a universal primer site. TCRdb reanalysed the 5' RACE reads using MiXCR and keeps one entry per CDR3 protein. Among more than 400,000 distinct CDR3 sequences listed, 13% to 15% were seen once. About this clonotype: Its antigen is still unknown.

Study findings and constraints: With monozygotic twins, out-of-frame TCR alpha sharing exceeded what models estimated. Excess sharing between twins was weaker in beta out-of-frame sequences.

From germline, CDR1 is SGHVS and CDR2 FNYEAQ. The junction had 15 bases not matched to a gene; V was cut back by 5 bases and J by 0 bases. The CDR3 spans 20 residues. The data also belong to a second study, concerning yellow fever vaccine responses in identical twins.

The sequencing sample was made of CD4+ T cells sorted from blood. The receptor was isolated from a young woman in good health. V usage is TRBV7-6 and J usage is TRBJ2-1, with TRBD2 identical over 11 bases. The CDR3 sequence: CASSMRLLAGGPSSYNEQFF. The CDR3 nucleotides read TGTGCCAGCAGCATGAGACTTCTAGCGGGAGGACCAAGCTCCTACAATGAGCAGTTCTTC. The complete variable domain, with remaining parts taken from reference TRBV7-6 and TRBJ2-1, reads GAGVSQSPRYKVTKRGQDVALRCDPISGHVSLYWYRQALGQGPEFLTYFNYEAQQDKSGLPNDRFSAERPEGSISTLTIQRTEQRDSAMYRCASSMRLLAGGPSSYNEQFFGPGTRLTVL.